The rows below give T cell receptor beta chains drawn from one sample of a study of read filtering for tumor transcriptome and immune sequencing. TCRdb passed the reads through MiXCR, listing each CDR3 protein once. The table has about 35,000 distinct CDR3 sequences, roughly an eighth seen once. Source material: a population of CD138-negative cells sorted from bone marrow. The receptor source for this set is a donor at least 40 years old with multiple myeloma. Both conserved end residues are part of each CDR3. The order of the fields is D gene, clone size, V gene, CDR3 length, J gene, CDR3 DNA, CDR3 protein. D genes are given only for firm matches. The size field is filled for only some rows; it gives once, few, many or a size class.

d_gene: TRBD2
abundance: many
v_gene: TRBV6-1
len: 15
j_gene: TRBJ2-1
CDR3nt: TGTGCCAGCAGTGAAAGGGGAGGGGACTACAATGAGCAGTTCTTC
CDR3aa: CASSERGGDYNEQFF

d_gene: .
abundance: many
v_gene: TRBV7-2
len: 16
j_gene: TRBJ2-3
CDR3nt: TGTGCCAGCAGCTTAGAAGCCAGGGGTATACGGGATACGCAGTATTTT
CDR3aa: CASSLEARGIRDTQYF

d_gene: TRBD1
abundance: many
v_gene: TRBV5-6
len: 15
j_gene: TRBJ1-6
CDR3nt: TGTGCCAGCAGCTCCTATTGGACAGGGGATTCACCCCTCCACTTT
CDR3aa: CASSSYWTGDSPLHF

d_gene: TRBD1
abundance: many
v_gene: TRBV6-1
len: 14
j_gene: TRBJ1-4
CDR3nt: TGTGCCAGCCGATCGACAGGGGGGAGTGAAAAACTGTTTTTT
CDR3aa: CASRSTGGSEKLFF

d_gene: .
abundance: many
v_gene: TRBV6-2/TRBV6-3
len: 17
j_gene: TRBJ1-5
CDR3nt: TGTGCCAGCAGTTACTCGAGAACACACAACCCCTATCAGCCCCAGCATTTT
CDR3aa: CASSYSRTHNPYQPQHF

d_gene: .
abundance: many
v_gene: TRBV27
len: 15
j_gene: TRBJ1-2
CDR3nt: TGTGCCAGCAGTTTGTTACAAGGGGCCAACTATGGCTACACCTTC
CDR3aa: CASSLLQGANYGYTF

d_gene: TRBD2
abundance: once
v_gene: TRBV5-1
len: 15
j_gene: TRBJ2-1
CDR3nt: TGCGCCAGCAAGCTAGCGGGGGGGCCAGACAATGGGCAGTTCTTC
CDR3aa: CASKLAGGPDNGQFF

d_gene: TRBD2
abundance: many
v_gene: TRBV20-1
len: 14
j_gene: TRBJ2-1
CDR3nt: TGCAGTGCGAGACCCGGGACTAGCGTCAATGAGCAGTTCTTC
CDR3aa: CSARPGTSVNEQFF

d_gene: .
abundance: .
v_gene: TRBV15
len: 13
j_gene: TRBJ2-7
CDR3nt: TGTGCCACCAGCAGATACGCAGCCTACGAGCAGTACTTC
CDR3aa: CATSRYAAYEQYF

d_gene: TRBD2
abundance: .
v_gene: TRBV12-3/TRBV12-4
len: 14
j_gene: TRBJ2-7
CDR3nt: TGTGCCAGCAGCTTAGCGGGACCTTCCTACGAGCAGTACTTC
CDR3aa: CASSLAGPSYEQYF

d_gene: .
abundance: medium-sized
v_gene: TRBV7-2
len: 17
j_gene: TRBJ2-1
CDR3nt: TGTGCCAGCAGAAAATTTTGGGCAGGGAGCTCCTACAATGAGCAGTTCTTC
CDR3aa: CASRKFWAGSSYNEQFF

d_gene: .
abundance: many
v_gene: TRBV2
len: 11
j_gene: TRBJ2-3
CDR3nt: TGTGCCAGCGTTAGGTCTGATACGCAGTATTTT
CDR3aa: CASVRSDTQYF

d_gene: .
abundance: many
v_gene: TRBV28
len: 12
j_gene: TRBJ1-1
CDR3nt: TGTGCCAGCAGTGTAGGGAGGGCTGAAGCTTTCTTT
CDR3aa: CASSVGRAEAFF

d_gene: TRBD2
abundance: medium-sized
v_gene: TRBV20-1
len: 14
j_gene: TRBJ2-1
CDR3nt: TGCAGTGCTACTCTACTAGCGGGAGTTGGTGAGCAGTTCTTC
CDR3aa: CSATLLAGVGEQFF

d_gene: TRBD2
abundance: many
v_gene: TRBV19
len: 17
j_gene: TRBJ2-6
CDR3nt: TGTGCCAGTACCTCAGCGGGAGGCGGCTCTGGGGCCAACGTCCTGACTTTC
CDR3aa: CASTSAGGGSGANVLTF

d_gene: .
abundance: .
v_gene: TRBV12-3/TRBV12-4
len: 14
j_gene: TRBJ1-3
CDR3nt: TGTGCCAGCAGCATCAGGGTAGACGGAAACACCATATATTTT
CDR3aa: CASSIRVDGNTIYF

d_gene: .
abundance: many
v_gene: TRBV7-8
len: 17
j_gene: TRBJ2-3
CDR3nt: TGTGCCAGCAGCTCTAGTGGCCCCGTTAGTGGGGCTGATACGCAGTATTTT
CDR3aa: CASSSSGPVSGADTQYF

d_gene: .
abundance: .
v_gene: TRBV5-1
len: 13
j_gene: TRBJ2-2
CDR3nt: TGCGCCAGCAGCCCCGTGAGCACCGGGGAGCTGTTTTTT
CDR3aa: CASSPVSTGELFF

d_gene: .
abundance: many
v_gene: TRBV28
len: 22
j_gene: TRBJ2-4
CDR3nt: TGTGCCAGCAAGAAAGGCAGAGGGGGCTCCGGGGGGATGTCCCTAGCCAAAAACATTCAGTACTTC
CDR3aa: CASKKGRGGSGGMSLAKNIQYF